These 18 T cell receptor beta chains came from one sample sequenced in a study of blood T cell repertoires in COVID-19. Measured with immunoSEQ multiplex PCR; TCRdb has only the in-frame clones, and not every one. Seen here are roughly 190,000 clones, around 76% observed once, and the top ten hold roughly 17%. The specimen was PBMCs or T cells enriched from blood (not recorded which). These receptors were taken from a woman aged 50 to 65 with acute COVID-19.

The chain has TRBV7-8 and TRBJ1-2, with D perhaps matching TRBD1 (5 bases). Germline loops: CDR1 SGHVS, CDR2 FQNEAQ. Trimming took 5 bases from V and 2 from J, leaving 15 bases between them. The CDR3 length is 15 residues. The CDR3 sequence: CASSPRIRGNYGYTF. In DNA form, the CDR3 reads TGTGCCAGCAGCCCACGCATCCGGGGGAACTATGGCTACACCTTC.

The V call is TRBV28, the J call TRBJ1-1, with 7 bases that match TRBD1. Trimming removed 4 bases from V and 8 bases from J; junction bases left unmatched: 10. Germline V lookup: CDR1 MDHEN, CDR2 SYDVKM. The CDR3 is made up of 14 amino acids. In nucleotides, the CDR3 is TGTGCCAGCAGTTCGGGACAGTCCCGGAGGGAAGCTTTCTTT. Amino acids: CASSSGQSRREAFF. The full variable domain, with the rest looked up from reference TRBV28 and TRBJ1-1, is DVKVTQSSRYLVKRTGEKVFLECVQDMDHENMFWYRQDPGLGLRLIYFSYDVKMKEKGDIPEGYSVSREKKERFSLILESASTNQTSMYLCASSSGQSRREAFFGQGTRLTVV.

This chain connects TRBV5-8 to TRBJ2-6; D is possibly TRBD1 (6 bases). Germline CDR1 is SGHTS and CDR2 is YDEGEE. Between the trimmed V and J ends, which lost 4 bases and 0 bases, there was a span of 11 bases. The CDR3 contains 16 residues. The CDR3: CASSQGSSSGANVLTF. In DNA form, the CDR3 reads TGTGCCAGCAGCCAGGGGTCTTCCTCTGGGGCCAACGTCCTGACTTTC.

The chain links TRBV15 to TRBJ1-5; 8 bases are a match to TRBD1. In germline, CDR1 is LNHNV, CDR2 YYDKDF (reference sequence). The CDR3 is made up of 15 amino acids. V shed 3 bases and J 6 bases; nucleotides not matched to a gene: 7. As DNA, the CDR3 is TGTGCCACCAGCAGCTACAGGGGGGAGGGTCAGCCCCAGCATTTT. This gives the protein CATSSYRGEGQPQHF.

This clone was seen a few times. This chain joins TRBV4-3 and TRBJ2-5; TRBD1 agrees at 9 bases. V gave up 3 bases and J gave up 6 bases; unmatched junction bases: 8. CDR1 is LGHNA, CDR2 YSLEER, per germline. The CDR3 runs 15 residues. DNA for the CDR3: TGCGCCAGCAGCCAGGCCGGGACAGGGTGGCAGACCCAGTACTTC. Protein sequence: CASSQAGTGWQTQYF.

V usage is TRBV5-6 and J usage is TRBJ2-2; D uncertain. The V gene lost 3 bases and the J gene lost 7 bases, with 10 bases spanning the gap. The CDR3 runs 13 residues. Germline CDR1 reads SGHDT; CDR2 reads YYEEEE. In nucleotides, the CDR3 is TGTGCCAGCAGCTCTACGTTCGGCGGGGAGCTGTTTTTT. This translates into CASSSTFGGELFF.

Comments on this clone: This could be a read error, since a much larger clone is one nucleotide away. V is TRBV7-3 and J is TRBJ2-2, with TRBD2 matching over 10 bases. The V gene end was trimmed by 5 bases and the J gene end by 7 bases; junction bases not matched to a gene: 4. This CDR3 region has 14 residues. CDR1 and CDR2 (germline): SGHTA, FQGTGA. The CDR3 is CASSEREGGGELFF. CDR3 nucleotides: TGTGCCAGCAGCGAGCGGGAGGGCGGCGGGGAGCTGTTTTTT.

CDR3 coding DNA: TGTGCCAGCAGTGAGGTTGTCAGGGAGACCCAGTACTTC. Amino acids: CASSEVVRETQYF. V usage is TRBV2 and J usage is TRBJ2-5; no definite D call. The germline V gene has CDR1 SNHLY and CDR2 FYNNEI. Trimming took off 3 bases at V and 5 bases at J, with 10 bases between the two ends. The CDR3 extends over 13 amino acids.

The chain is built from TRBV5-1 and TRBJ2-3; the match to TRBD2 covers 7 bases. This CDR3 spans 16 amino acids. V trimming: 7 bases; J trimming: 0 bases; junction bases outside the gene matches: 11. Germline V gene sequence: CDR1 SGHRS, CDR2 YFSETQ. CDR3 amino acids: CASSLTGGGSTDTQYF. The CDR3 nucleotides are TGCGCCAGCTCCCTCACGGGCGGGGGAAGCACAGATACGCAGTATTTT.

The CDR3, as DNA: TGTGCCAGCAGTCTCACCTGGACAGGGGAGTTGTTCAATTCTGGGGCCAACGTCCTGACTTTC. This sequence encodes CASSLTWTGELFNSGANVLTF. This chain joins TRBV28 and TRBJ2-6, with 9 bases aligning to TRBD1. The V and J ends lost 5 bases and 1 base, in that order; junction bases with no gene match: 18. The germline V gene has CDR1 MDHEN and CDR2 SYDVKM. The CDR3 is 21 residues long.

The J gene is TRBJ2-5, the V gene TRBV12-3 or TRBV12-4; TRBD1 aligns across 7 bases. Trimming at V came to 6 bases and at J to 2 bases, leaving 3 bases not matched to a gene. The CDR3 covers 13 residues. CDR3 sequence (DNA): TGTGCCAGCAGGAGACAGGGTCAAGAGACCCAGTACTTC. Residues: CASRRQGQETQYF.

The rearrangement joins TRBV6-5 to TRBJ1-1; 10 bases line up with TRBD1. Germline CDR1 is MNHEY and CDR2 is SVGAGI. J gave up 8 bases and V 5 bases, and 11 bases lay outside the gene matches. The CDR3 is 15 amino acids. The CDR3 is CASSIHHGGQGEAFF. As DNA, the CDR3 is TGTGCCAGCAGTATCCACCATGGGGGACAGGGGGAAGCTTTCTTT.

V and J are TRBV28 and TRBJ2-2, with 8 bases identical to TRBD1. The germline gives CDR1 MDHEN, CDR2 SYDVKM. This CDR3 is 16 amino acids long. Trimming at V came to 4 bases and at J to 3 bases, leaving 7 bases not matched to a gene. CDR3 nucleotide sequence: TGTGCCAGCAGTTCCCAGGGGGCCCAAGACACCGGGGAGCTGTTTTTT. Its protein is CASSSQGAQDTGELFF.

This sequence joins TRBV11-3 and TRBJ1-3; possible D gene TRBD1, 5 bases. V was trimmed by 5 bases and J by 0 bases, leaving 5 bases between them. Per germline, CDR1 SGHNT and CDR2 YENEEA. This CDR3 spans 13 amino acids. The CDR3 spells CASSQGSGNTIYF. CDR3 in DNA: TGTGCCAGCAGCCAGGGCTCTGGAAACACCATATATTTT.

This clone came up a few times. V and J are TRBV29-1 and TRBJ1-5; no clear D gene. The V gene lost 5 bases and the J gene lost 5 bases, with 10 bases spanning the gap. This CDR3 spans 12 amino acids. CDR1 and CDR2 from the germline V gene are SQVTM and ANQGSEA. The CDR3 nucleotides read TGCAGCGTTAGCGGCGGGGATCAGCCCCAGCATTTT. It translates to CSVSGGDQPQHF.

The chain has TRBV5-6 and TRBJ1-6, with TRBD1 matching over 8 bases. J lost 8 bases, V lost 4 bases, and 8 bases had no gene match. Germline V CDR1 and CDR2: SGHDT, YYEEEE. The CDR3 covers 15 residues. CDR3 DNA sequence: TGTGCCAGCAGCCGCCCGGACAGGGATTATTCACCCCTCCACTTT. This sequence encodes CASSRPDRDYSPLHF.

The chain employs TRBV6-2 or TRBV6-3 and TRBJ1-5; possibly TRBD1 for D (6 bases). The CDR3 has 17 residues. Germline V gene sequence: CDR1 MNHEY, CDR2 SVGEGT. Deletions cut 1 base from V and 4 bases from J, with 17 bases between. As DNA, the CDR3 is TGTGCCAGCAGTTACTTCGCGCCCCGGACAGCAAATCAGCCCCAGCATTTT. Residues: CASSYFAPRTANQPQHF.

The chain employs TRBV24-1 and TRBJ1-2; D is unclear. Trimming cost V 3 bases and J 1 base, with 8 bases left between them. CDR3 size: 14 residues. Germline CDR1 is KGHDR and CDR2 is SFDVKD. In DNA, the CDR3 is TGTGCCACCAGTGATGGAGTTAATAACTATGGCTACACCTTC. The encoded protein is CATSDGVNNYGYTF.